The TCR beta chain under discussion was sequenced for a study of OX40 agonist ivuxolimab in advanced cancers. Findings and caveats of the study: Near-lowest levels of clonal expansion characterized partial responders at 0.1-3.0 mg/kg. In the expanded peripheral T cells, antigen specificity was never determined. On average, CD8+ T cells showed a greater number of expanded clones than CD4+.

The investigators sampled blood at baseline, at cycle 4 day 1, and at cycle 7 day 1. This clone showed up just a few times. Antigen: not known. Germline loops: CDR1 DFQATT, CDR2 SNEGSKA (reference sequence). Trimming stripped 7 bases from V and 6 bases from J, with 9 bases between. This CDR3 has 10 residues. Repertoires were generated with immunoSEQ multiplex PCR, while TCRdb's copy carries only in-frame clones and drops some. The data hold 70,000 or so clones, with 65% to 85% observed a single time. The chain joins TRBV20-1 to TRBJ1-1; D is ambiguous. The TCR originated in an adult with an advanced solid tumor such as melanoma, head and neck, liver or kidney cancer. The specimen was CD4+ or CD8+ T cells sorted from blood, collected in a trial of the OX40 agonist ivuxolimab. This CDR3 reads CSVRRAEAFF. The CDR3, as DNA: TGCAGTGTCCGCCGTGCTGAAGCTTTCTTT.